Below are 18 T cell receptor beta chains sequenced from a single sample in a study of cytomegalovirus exposure and HLA in healthy donors. The data were produced by immunoSEQ multiplex PCR, yet TCRdb's version contains in-frame clones alone and is incomplete. The sample holds about 140,000 clones, about 95% seen once. The sample consisted of PBMCs. The receptors originated from a man aged 18 to 29 in good health and CMV-seropositive.

The chain joins TRBV6-1 to TRBJ2-2, with D unclear. CDR1 and CDR2 from the germline V gene are MNHNS and SASEGT. Trimming shortened V by 5 bases and J by 2 bases, and 12 bases separated the two germline ends. CDR3 length equals 15 residues. The CDR3 DNA follows: TGTGCCAGCAGTTCAGGCAGGCTTAACACCGGGGAGCTGTTTTTT. This translates into CASSSGRLNTGELFF.

The V gene is TRBV11-2, the J gene TRBJ1-1; the D is unclear. The CDR3 length is 13 residues. The V end lost 1 base, the J end lost 3 bases, and 6 bases lay between the germline ends. Germline CDR1 reads SGHAT; CDR2 reads FQNNGV. The CDR3 spells CASSLGQYTEAFF. The DNA for the CDR3 is TGTGCCAGCAGCTTAGGCCAGTACACTGAAGCTTTCTTT.

V gene TRBV19 combines with J gene TRBJ1-2; TRBD1 might be the D (5 bases). The CDR3 is 15 residues long. V lost 0 bases, J lost 4 bases, and 12 bases lay in between. Germline V lookup: CDR1 LNHDA, CDR2 SQIVND (reference sequence). This CDR3 reads CASSIDSAGIYGYTF. The CDR3 DNA reads as TGTGCCAGTAGTATAGATTCGGCAGGGATCTATGGCTACACCTTC.

The J gene is TRBJ2-7, the V gene TRBV11-2; the D gene is possibly TRBD1 (6 bases). Trimming pared 4 bases from V and 2 bases from J, leaving 12 bases between. Germline V gene sequence: CDR1 SGHAT, CDR2 FQNNGV. This CDR3 contains 14 residues. The CDR3 spells CASSWTVTTYEQYF. The CDR3 DNA follows: TGTGCCAGCAGCTGGACAGTAACAACCTACGAGCAGTACTTC.

The rearrangement joins TRBV30 to TRBJ1-2; D not resolved. Germline loops: CDR1 GTSNPN, CDR2 SVGIG (reference sequence). The CDR3 sequence is 17 residues long. The V end was cut by 0 bases, the J end by 5 bases, with 22 bases between. The CDR3 loop is CAWSVPRTGPSGYGYTF. The CDR3 bases are TGTGCCTGGAGTGTACCTAGGACCGGGCCATCGGGATATGGCTACACCTTC. The complete variable domain, with remaining parts taken from reference TRBV30 and TRBJ1-2, reads SQTIHQWPATLVQPVGSPLSLECTVEGTSNPNLYWYRQAAGRGLQLLFYSVGIGQISSEVPQNLSASRPQDRQFILSSKKLLLSDSGFYLCAWSVPRTGPSGYGYTFGSGTRLTVV.

The V and J genes are TRBV28 and TRBJ1-5; 9 bases fit TRBD1. The J segment lost 2 bases and the V segment lost 0 bases, leaving 5 bases of the junction unmatched. The CDR3 length is 17 residues. CDR1 is MDHEN, CDR2 SYDVKM, per germline. The DNA for the CDR3 is TGTGCCAGCAGTTTATGGGACAGGGGCAGGGGCAATCAGCCCCAGCATTTT. This gives the protein CASSLWDRGRGNQPQHF.

The chain carries TRBV11-3 and TRBJ2-2, with TRBD1 matching over 7 bases. The CDR3 is made up of 17 amino acids. Germline CDR1 reads SGHNT; CDR2 reads YENEEA. Trimming at V came to 0 bases and at J to 0 bases, leaving 4 bases not matched to a gene. The CDR3 DNA sequence: TGTGCCAGCAGCTTAGACGGGACAGTCGCGAACACCGGGGAGCTGTTTTTT. This codes for CASSLDGTVANTGELFF.

V is TRBV6-1 and J is TRBJ1-5, with 10 bases fitting TRBD1. Germline V gene data show CDR1 as MNHNS and CDR2 as SASEGT. The CDR3 has 15 residues. Trimming took 3 bases from V and 5 from J; bases not matched to a gene: 4. The CDR3 DNA follows: TGTGCCAGCAGTGACGGACAGGGGGATCATCAGCCCCAGCATTTT. Translated, it gives CASSDGQGDHQPQHF.

This chain links TRBV28 with TRBJ2-3, with 8 bases lining up with TRBD1. The germline gives CDR1 MDHEN, CDR2 SYDVKM. This CDR3 spans 17 amino acids. V trimming: 3 bases; J trimming: 5 bases; junction bases outside the gene matches: 13. The CDR3, as DNA: TGTGCCAGCAGTTTTCCCACAGGGGGTTTAATAGGAGATACGCAGTATTTT. It is translated as CASSFPTGGLIGDTQYF.

V usage is TRBV28 and J usage is TRBJ1-5; possibly TRBD1 for D (5 bases). In germline, CDR1 is MDHEN, CDR2 SYDVKM. With 3 bases removed from V and 2 bases from J, the gap between germline ends came to 17 bases. This CDR3 has 17 amino acids. The CDR3 DNA follows: TGTGCCAGCAGTTTTTGGCGGAGGGGTGTTGGCAATCAGCCCCAGCATTTT. Amino acid sequence: CASSFWRRGVGNQPQHF.

The chain recombines TRBV14 with TRBJ1-2, with 7 bases aligning to TRBD1. J was trimmed by 7 bases and V by 4 bases; bases with no gene match: 6. The V gene's germline CDR1 is SGHDN and CDR2 FVKESK. This CDR3 has 13 amino acids. CDR3 sequence (DNA): TGTGCCAGCAGCCTCGACAGGGTTACTGGCTACACCTTC. Translation: CASSLDRVTGYTF.

This clone was recorded only once. The gene calls are TRBV14 and TRBJ2-2, with TRBD2 as a possible D gene (5 bases). CDR1 and CDR2 from the germline V gene are SGHDN and FVKESK. The CDR3 extends over 14 amino acids. Deletions cut 1 base from V and 15 bases from J, with 18 bases between. CDR3 sequence (DNA): TGTGCCAGCAGCCAAGGGATCGGTGCTGGGAGTGTGTTTTTT. Protein product: CASSQGIGAGSVFF.

The J gene is TRBJ1-2, the V gene TRBV5-1; D possibly corresponds to TRBD1 (5 bases). Germline-derived CDR1 and CDR2 are SGHRS and YFSETQ. Trimming cost V 2 bases and J 3 bases, with 11 bases left between them. The CDR3 runs to 14 residues. The CDR3 region is CASSFAGRDYGYTF. CDR3 sequence (DNA): TGCGCCAGCAGCTTTGCAGGGAGGGACTATGGCTACACCTTC.

V and J are TRBV29-1 and TRBJ2-7; 8 bases are a match to TRBD1. Germline CDR1 SQVTM, CDR2 ANQGSEA. The CDR3 consists of 13 residues. Unmatched junction bases numbered 3, after V lost 5 bases and J lost 0 bases. CDR3 bases: TGCAGCGTTCGTGACAGGGGCTCCTACGAGCAGTACTTC. Its protein is CSVRDRGSYEQYF.

The CDR3, as DNA: TGTGCCAGCAGCCAAGGCCTAGGGGTCTCCTACGAGCAGTACTTC. It specifies CASSQGLGVSYEQYF. The V call is TRBV14, the J call TRBJ2-7, with D perhaps matching TRBD1 (5 bases). CDR1 is SGHDN, CDR2 FVKESK, per germline. V was trimmed by 1 base and J by 0 bases, leaving 10 bases between them. The CDR3 has 15 residues.

This clone was seen only once. This chain uses TRBV15 with TRBJ2-6; 8 bases fit TRBD2. The CDR3 has 19 residues. The V and J ends lost 6 bases and 0 bases, in that order; junction bases with no gene match: 13. Germline V gene lookup returns CDR1 LNHNV and CDR2 YYDKDF (reference sequence). The CDR3 here is CATSNFGGGGISGANVLTF. The CDR3 bases are TGTGCCACCAGTAATTTCGGAGGCGGGGGGATCTCTGGGGCCAACGTCCTGACTTTC. The full variable domain, in which reference TRBV15 and TRBJ2-6 provide the parts outside the CDR3, is DAMVIQNPRYQVTQFGKPVTLSCSQTLNHNVMYWYQQKSSQAPKLLFHYYDKDFNNEADTPDNFQSRRPNTSFCFLDIRSPGLGDTAMYLCATSNFGGGGISGANVLTFGAGSRLTVL.

The genes are TRBV14 and TRBJ2-2, with D perhaps TRBD2 (5 bases). V lost 6 bases and J 7 bases, leaving 12 bases between the germline ends. The CDR3 length is 13 residues. Germline CDR1 and CDR2: SGHDN and FVKESK. CDR3 in amino acids: CASRKVRDGELFF. In DNA form, the CDR3 reads TGTGCCAGCAGAAAAGTTCGGGACGGGGAGCTGTTTTTT.

The J gene is TRBJ2-2, the V gene TRBV19; D gene ambiguous. Trimming removed 5 bases from V and 6 bases from J, with 19 bases in between. CDR3 size: 16 residues. Germline V gene data show CDR1 as LNHDA and CDR2 as SQIVND (reference sequence). The CDR3 DNA follows: TGTGCCAGTAGTCCGCAATATGCGCTTGTCGCCGGGGAGCTGTTTTTT. This encodes CASSPQYALVAGELFF.